These T cell receptor beta chains were read from a single sample in a study of shared clonotypes between healthy human individuals. Repertoires were generated with immunoSEQ multiplex PCR, while TCRdb's copy carries only in-frame clones and drops some. The sample holds about 800,000 clones, 90% to 97% seen once. Sequenced input: naive CD8+ T cells sorted from blood. The receptors were gathered from a man aged 30-40 years in good health. CDR3s include the opening cysteine and the closing phenylalanine or tryptophan. Clone size is not always given. Where it is, it says once, few, many or a class for expanded clones.

clone_size v_call cdr3_aa
. TRBV7-9 CASSVPDREDAGELFF
. TRBV6-6 CASSYGRDTEETQYF
. TRBV18 CASSPPSGSVGEKLFF
. TRBV7-9 CASSFRASYEQYF
. TRBV7-9 CASSEARLGREETQYF
. TRBV4-3 CASSQGISRVEKLFF
. TRBV6-5 CASSLLPGPYNEQFF
. TRBV6-1 CASSEAAGALYEQYF
. TRBV27 CASSPAGPNTEAFF
. TRBV13 CASSLAGNLVGETQYF
. TRBV28 CASSRDYWASTDTQYF
. TRBV4-3 CASSPTGQSYEQYF
. TRBV5-1 CASREGPGIETQYF
. TRBV27 CASSIASGQGATNEQYF
. TRBV5-5 CASSLGQFFYEQYF
once TRBV5-6 CASSLSLAGGNEQFF
. TRBV5-1 CASIADPPSTDEQFF
. TRBV9 CASSVGGLEELANTGELFF
. TRBV5-1 CASSFTGQDTEAFF
. TRBV27 CASSSQDRGEQYF
. TRBV6-5 CASSPTVASYEQYF
. TRBV19 CATSPGSGSSYEQYF
. TRBV18 CASSSGAFSEKLFF
. TRBV27 CASSSGLMHTEAFF
. TRBV27 CASSNPGSYEQYF
. TRBV5-1 CASSNGVGREETQYF
. TRBV7-2 CASSQSGRSSYEQYF
. TRBV5-5 CASSEDRGYEQYF
once TRBV5-4 CASSPGETNEQFF
. TRBV7-9 CASSGDREGPRSNQPQHF
. TRBV13 CASSPGLAGYEQYF
. TRBV29-1 CSVGGMGDLGSYNEQFF
. TRBV15 CATSSRTRRAGGTYNEQFF
. TRBV7-9 CASTPRGAPYEQYF
. TRBV29-1 CSVDGWRNTDTQYF
. TRBV12-2 CASRLEGVYRKSDTEAFF
. TRBV29-1 CSAGWGTGADDEQFF
once TRBV5-1 CASSLIRQNDYGYTF
. TRBV4-1 CASSQEQASGSTHEQYF
. TRBV7-9 CASSPDRGRIKLFF
. TRBV7-9 CASSSYLAGGTNEQFF
. TRBV7-8 CASSLDPIDALDGYTF
. TRBV27 CASSLYPTGDNEQFF
. TRBV5-1 CASSDGVNTEAFF
. TRBV10-2 CASSDNLNTEAFF
. TRBV6-5 CASSYTGHDTGELFF
. TRBV19 CASSMVPADTQYF
. TRBV12-1 CASSFKTGLNYGYTF
. TRBV7-8 CASSGRRNTGELFF
. TRBV15 CATSTRTSVFEQYF